These 17 T cell receptor beta chains were all obtained from the same sample, sequenced in a study of T cell clonotyping in hematopoietic cell transplantation (dated by TCRdb to the early 2020s). The library was obtained by the immunoSEQ multiplex PCR assay. The source is immuneACCESS, and TCRdb retained only in-frame sequences with V and J called. Part of the clones is not carried over; for the studies checked, unresolved V genes explain less than half of this, and the remainder is unexplained. The sample table records more than 12,000 clones; around 84% of these occur just once. Around 13% of the sample is taken by the ten largest. Explained via the paper, the time point label denotes: 100 days after allo-HCT. Sequencing was performed on PBMCs, taken 100 days after allogeneic stem cell transplant. These receptors came from a male patient aged 50 to 59 who had an allogeneic stem cell transplant from an unrelated donor, so T cells may come from the graft donor. Some clones in this sample may be carry-over from other donors' samples.

This rearrangement joins TRBV9 to TRBJ2-3; the D gene could be TRBD1 or TRBD2 (6 bases each). Germline V CDR1 and CDR2: SGDLS, YYNGEE. V was shortened by 3 bases and J by 1 base, with 15 bases between the two germline ends. The CDR3 contains 16 residues. The CDR3 loop reads CASSALLGGRTDTQYF. The CDR3, as DNA: TGTGCCAGCAGCGCCCTTCTTGGGGGGCGCACAGATACGCAGTATTTT.

The V and J genes are TRBV6-5 and TRBJ2-2; D unresolved. CDR1 is MNHEY and CDR2 is SVGAGI in the germline V gene. CDR3 length equals 15 residues. Trimming stripped 2 bases from V and 4 bases from J, with 11 bases between. CDR3 amino acids: CASSYSRAVTGELFF. The CDR3 region has the DNA TGTGCCAGCAGTTACAGTAGGGCAGTCACCGGGGAGCTGTTTTTT.

The CDR3 is CAISAGTASEQYF. CDR3 in DNA: TGTGCCATTTCAGCGGGGACAGCTTCCGAGCAGTACTTC. The genes are TRBV19 and TRBJ2-7; possibly TRBD1 or TRBD2 for D (7 bases each). There are 13 residues in the CDR3. Germline CDR1 and CDR2: LNHDA and SQIVND (reference sequence). Trimming took off 10 bases at V and 6 bases at J, with 19 bases between the two ends.

The chain is built from TRBV2 and TRBJ2-3; TRBD2 aligns across 8 bases. V trimming: 6 bases; J trimming: 3 bases; junction bases outside the gene matches: 8. The CDR3 extends over 15 amino acids. In germline, CDR1 is SNHLY, CDR2 FYNNEI. CDR3 coding DNA: TGTGCCAGCAGCGAGTGGAGCGGGAGAACAGATACGCAGTATTTT. Translated: CASSEWSGRTDTQYF.

This clone was detected once. The chain is built from TRBV6-5 and TRBJ2-2; 8 bases agree with TRBD1. After removal of 6 bases from V and 6 bases from J, the junction contained 6 bases not matched to a gene. Germline CDR1 and CDR2: MNHEY and SVGAGI. CDR3 length: 14 residues. This CDR3 reads CASRDGTGAGELFF. The CDR3 DNA sequence: TGTGCCAGCAGGGACGGGACAGGAGCCGGGGAGCTGTTTTTT.

This clone came up a few times. The rearrangement joins TRBV29-1 to TRBJ1-1, with D hard to call. The V gene's germline CDR1 is SQVTM and CDR2 ANQGSEA. CDR3 length equals 13 residues. The V end was cut by 4 bases, the J end by 1 base, with 10 bases between. This CDR3 is CSVAQNTNTEAFF. Here the CDR3 DNA reads TGCAGCGTTGCACAGAACACGAACACTGAAGCTTTCTTT.

This sequence joins TRBV27 and TRBJ1-6; D is perhaps TRBD1 (6 bases). Germline V gene lookup returns CDR1 MNHEY and CDR2 SMNVEV (reference sequence). Trimming pared 3 bases from V and 4 bases from J, leaving 13 bases between. The CDR3 is made up of 16 amino acids. The CDR3 loop is CASSFGGPFYNSPLHF. The CDR3 bases are TGTGCCAGCAGTTTTGGGGGGCCCTTTTATAATTCACCCCTCCACTTT.

The chain combines TRBV5-8 with TRBJ2-2; unclear D gene. Looked up from germline, CDR1 is SGHTS and CDR2 is YDEGEE. V shed 1 base and J shed 0 bases, with 13 bases lying between them. The CDR3 totals 17 residues. CDR3 sequence reads: CASSLPWTITNTGELFF. As DNA, the CDR3 is TGTGCCAGCAGCTTGCCTTGGACCATAACGAACACCGGGGAGCTGTTTTTT.

This clone was observed once. The gene calls are TRBV6-5 and TRBJ2-7; no clear D gene. The CDR3 runs 14 residues. The germline V gene encodes CDR1 MNHEY and CDR2 SVGAGI. V was trimmed by 6 bases and J by 2 bases, leaving 14 bases between them. The CDR3 loop reads CASSADTLPYEQYF. The DNA for the CDR3 is TGTGCCAGCAGCGCCGACACACTCCCCTACGAGCAGTACTTC.

V gene TRBV5-6 combines with J gene TRBJ1-1; D unclear. Germline V gene lookup returns CDR1 SGHDT and CDR2 YYEEEE. The CDR3 is made up of 12 amino acids. V was clipped by 0 bases and J by 10 bases, with 10 bases between them. The CDR3 loop reads CASSLEGFRAFF. CDR3 coding DNA: TGTGCCAGCAGCTTGGAAGGGTTCCGAGCTTTCTTT.

The chain is built from TRBV10-3 and TRBJ2-4; TRBD2 matches 9 bases. V was clipped by 2 bases and J by 9 bases; unmatched bases: 8. This CDR3 contains 15 residues. Germline assignment: CDR1 ENHRY and CDR2 SYGVKD. CDR3 sequence: CAISEESSGRGIQYF. In DNA, the CDR3 is TGTGCCATCAGTGAGGAGAGTAGCGGGAGAGGCATTCAGTACTTC.

V gene TRBV2 combines with J gene TRBJ1-5; D might be TRBD1 (5 bases). Trimming took 3 bases from V and 2 from J, leaving 11 bases between them. Germline values: CDR1 SNHLY, CDR2 FYNNEI. This CDR3 region has 15 residues. The CDR3 coding sequence is TGTGCCAGCAGTGATCAGGGTCGGGGCAATCAGCCCCAGCATTTT. Protein: CASSDQGRGNQPQHF.

CDR3 in amino acids: CASSTETSTEAFF. The DNA of the CDR3 is TGTGCCAGCAGCACCGAGACGAGCACTGAAGCTTTCTTT. The chain combines TRBV6-1 with TRBJ1-1; no definite D call. CDR1 is MNHNS and CDR2 is SASEGT in the germline V gene. The V and J ends lost 6 bases and 4 bases respectively, with 12 bases between them. The CDR3 contains 13 residues.

This chain uses TRBV9 with TRBJ2-3; 10 bases fit TRBD2. Trimming removed 0 bases from V and 5 bases from J; junction bases left unmatched: 3. Germline loops: CDR1 SGDLS, CDR2 YYNGEE. This CDR3 comprises 15 residues. CDR3: CASSVAERGGDTQYF. The CDR3 nucleotides are TGTGCCAGCAGCGTAGCGGAGCGGGGGGGAGATACGCAGTATTTT.

V is TRBV4-2 and J is TRBJ1-1; maybe TRBD1 (6 bases). Germline V lookup: CDR1 LGHNA, CDR2 YNFKEQ. The CDR3 length is 15 residues. V shed 2 bases and J shed 4 bases, with 14 bases lying between them. Here the CDR3 reads CASSQIHRGRTEAFF. The CDR3 DNA sequence: TGTGCCAGCAGCCAAATTCACCGGGGGCGCACTGAAGCTTTCTTT.

This clone is labeled as medium-sized (0.01 to 0.1%). The chain joins TRBV30 to TRBJ1-1; D is unresolved. From germline, CDR1 is GTSNPN and CDR2 SVGIG (reference sequence). CDR3 length equals 11 residues. The CDR3 here is CAYERNTEAFF. Written as DNA, the CDR3 is TGTGCGTACGAACGGAACACTGAAGCTTTCTTT.

V and J are TRBV7-6 and TRBJ2-7; TRBD2 matches 9 bases. CDR3 length: 15 amino acids. The germline V gene encodes CDR1 SGHVS and CDR2 FNYEAQ. After removal of 5 bases from V and 2 bases from J, the junction contained 7 bases not matched to a gene. CDR3 sequence (DNA): TGTGCCAGCAGCCCCAGACTAGCGGATGCCTACGAGCAGTACTTC. Protein sequence: CASSPRLADAYEQYF.